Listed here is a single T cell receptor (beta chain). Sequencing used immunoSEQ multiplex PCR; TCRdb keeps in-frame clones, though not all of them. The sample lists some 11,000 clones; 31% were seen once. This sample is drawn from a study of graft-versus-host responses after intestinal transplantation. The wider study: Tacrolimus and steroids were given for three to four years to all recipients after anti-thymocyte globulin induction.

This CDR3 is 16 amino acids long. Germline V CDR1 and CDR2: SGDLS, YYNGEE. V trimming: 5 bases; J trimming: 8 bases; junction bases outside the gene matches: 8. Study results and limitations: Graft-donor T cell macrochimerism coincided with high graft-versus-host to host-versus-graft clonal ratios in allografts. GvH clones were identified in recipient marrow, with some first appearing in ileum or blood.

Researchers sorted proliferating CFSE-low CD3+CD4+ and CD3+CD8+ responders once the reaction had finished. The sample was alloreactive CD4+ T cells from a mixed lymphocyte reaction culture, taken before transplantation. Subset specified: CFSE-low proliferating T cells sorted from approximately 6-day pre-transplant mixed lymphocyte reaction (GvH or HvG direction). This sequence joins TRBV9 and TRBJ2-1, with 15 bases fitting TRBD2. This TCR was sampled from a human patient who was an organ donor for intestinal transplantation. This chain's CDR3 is CASSGLAGGPRHEQFF. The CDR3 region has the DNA TGTGCCAGCAGTGGACTAGCGGGGGGGCCGAGGCATGAGCAGTTCTTC.